This T cell receptor beta chain was recorded in a study of shared clonotypes between healthy human individuals. Study-level information: Each donor had three CD4 naive, three CD4 memory, two CD8 naive and one CD8 memory plate. Overall study results and limits: The diversity represented, both genetic and in exposure history, was limited by few donors.

Assay execution proceeded at the deep level. TCRdb keeps only in-frame clones here, not all; method: immunoSEQ multiplex PCR. The table has some 630,000 clones, about three quarters seen once. This clone was counted only a few times. Its antigen remains unidentified. Into CD45RA+ naive and CD45RA-negative memory subsets, the CD4+ cells were split. The CDR3 has 16 amino acids. The germline gives CDR1 SGHNT, CDR2 YYREEE (reference sequence). The junction had 7 bases not matched to a gene; V was cut back by 4 bases and J by 2 bases. The sample taken for sequencing was memory CD4+ T cells sorted from blood. Stated subset: CD45RA-negative fraction. This sequence originates from a woman aged 25 to 45 in good health. This chain joins TRBV5-4 and TRBJ2-5; 11 bases fit TRBD2. This chain's CDR3 is CASSPTSGSQQETQYF. CDR3 DNA: TGTGCCAGCAGCCCAACTAGCGGGAGCCAGCAAGAGACCCAGTACTTC.